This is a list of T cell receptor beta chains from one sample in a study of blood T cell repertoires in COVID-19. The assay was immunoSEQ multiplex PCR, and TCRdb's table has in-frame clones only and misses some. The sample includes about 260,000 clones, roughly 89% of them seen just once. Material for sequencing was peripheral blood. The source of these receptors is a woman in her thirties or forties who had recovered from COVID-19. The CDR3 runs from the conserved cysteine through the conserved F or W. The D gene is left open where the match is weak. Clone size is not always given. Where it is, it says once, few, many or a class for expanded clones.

CASSRLRDRDNEQFF TGTGCCAGCAGTCGTCTCCGGGACAGAGACAATGAGCAGTTCTTC TRBV27 TRBD1 NA TRBJ2-1
CASSQQVKVGSPLHF TGTGCCAGCAGTCAACAGGTAAAAGTCGGTTCACCCCTCCACTTT TRBV6-5 NA few TRBJ1-6
CASSPRLAGGLDEQFF TGTGCCAGCAGCCCCCGACTAGCGGGGGGGCTGGATGAGCAGTTCTTC TRBV11-3 TRBD2 NA TRBJ2-1
CASSLVGRYDRAGGYTF TGTGCCAGCAGCTTAGTGGGGAGATACGACAGGGCCGGTGGCTACACCTTC TRBV7-2 TRBD1 few TRBJ1-2
CASSSRLVTDTQYF TGTGCCAGCAGTTCTCGGTTGGTTACAGATACGCAGTATTTT TRBV9 NA NA TRBJ2-3
CASSSGTGDEKLFF TGTGCCAGCAGCTCCGGGACAGGGGATGAAAAACTGTTTTTT TRBV7-9 TRBD1 NA TRBJ1-4
CASSPGNNYGYTF TGTGCCAGCAGCCCCGGGAACAACTATGGCTACACCTTC TRBV2 NA NA TRBJ1-2
CSARDGYEQYF TGCAGTGCTAGAGACGGCTACGAGCAGTACTTC TRBV20-1 NA NA TRBJ2-7
CAPYWGGIQPQHF TGTGCCCCTTACTGGGGCGGGATACAGCCCCAGCATTTT TRBV15 NA NA TRBJ1-5
CASSLAYRGTNEKLFF TGTGCCAGCAGCTTAGCGTACCGGGGAACTAATGAAAAACTGTTTTTT TRBV7-8 NA NA TRBJ1-4
CASSVGGGASLNSPLHF TGTGCCAGCAGCGTAGGGGGAGGGGCATCGCTTAATTCACCCCTCCACTTT TRBV9 NA NA TRBJ1-6
CASSLAGGPWDEQFF TGCGCCAGCAGCTTAGCGGGGGGGCCATGGGATGAGCAGTTCTTC TRBV5-1 TRBD2 NA TRBJ2-1
CASSSRRLAGGAYNEQFF TGTGCCAGCAGTTCTCGGCGGCTAGCGGGGGGAGCCTACAATGAGCAGTTCTTC TRBV28 TRBD2 NA TRBJ2-1
CASTPTGSGNTIYF TGTGCCAGCACACCGACAGGCTCTGGAAACACCATATATTTT TRBV19 NA NA TRBJ1-3
CAWSSYSNQPQHF TGTGCCTGGAGCTCGTATAGCAATCAGCCCCAGCATTTT TRBV30 NA NA TRBJ1-5
CASSPPRFSSGANVLTF TGTGCCAGCTCACCACCCCGTTTTAGCTCTGGGGCCAACGTCCTGACTTTC TRBV18 NA NA TRBJ2-6
CASSVGASTGTNYGYTF TGCGCCAGCAGCGTGGGAGCTTCGACAGGGACGAACTATGGCTACACCTTC TRBV5-1 TRBD1 NA TRBJ1-2
CASSQVLGERNEQFF TGTGCCAGCAGCCAAGTTCTCGGAGAGAGGAATGAGCAGTTCTTC TRBV3-1/TRBV3-2 NA NA TRBJ2-1
CASSGTQRQPQHF TGTGCCAGTAGTGGAACCCAGCGGCAGCCCCAGCATTTT TRBV19 NA NA TRBJ1-5
CASARSGYNEQFF TGTGCCAGCGCCCGTTCGGGCTACAATGAGCAGTTCTTC TRBV3-1/TRBV3-2 NA NA TRBJ2-1
CASSQGQHTALSYGYTF TGTGCCAGCAGCCAAGGACAGCACACCGCTCTGAGCTATGGCTACACCTTC TRBV14 NA NA TRBJ1-2
CASSQARVAGELFF TGTGCCAGCAGCCAAGCCAGGGTGGCCGGGGAGCTGTTTTTT TRBV3-1/TRBV3-2 NA NA TRBJ2-2
CASSQNTGARTEAFF TGCGCCAGCAGCCAAAATACAGGGGCGCGGACTGAAGCTTTCTTT TRBV4-1 TRBD1 NA TRBJ1-1
CASSPRLQLADSYNEQFF TGTGCCAGCTCACCACGCCTTCAACTAGCGGACTCCTACAATGAGCAGTTCTTC TRBV18 TRBD2 NA TRBJ2-1
CASTSGTGARETQYF TGTGCCAGCACATCCGGGACAGGGGCACGAGAGACCCAGTACTTC TRBV28 TRBD1 NA TRBJ2-5
CASSVEAGNSPLHF TGTGCCAGCAGCGTGGAGGCTGGTAATTCACCCCTCCACTTT TRBV9 NA NA TRBJ1-6
CASSVERGLEQYF TGTGCCAGCAGCGTCGAGAGAGGCCTCGAGCAGTACTTC TRBV2 NA few TRBJ2-7
CASSLEDRGYTF TGTGCCAGCAGCTTAGAGGACAGGGGCTACACCTTC TRBV7-9 TRBD1 NA TRBJ1-2
CASTGTTGGDTQYF TGTGCCAGCACCGGGACCACGGGGGGCGATACGCAGTATTTT TRBV2 NA once TRBJ2-3
CASSERRRGQPQHF TGTGCCAGCAGTGAAAGAAGGAGGGGACAGCCCCAGCATTTT TRBV2 NA NA TRBJ1-5
CASSQEGYGYTF TGTGCCAGCAGCCAAGAGGGCTATGGCTACACCTTC TRBV16 NA NA TRBJ1-2
CAIRQDRASSGANVLTF TGTGCCATCAGGCAAGACAGGGCCAGCTCTGGGGCCAACGTCCTGACTTTC TRBV10-3 TRBD1 few TRBJ2-6
CASSDQGALYEQYF TGTGCCAGCAGCGATCAGGGGGCTCTCTACGAGCAGTACTTC TRBV2 TRBD1 NA TRBJ2-7
CASSLAGNYGYTF TGTGCCAGCAGTTTGGCGGGGAACTATGGCTACACCTTC TRBV28 NA NA TRBJ1-2
CASSQGTGGPSTYEQYF TGTGCCAGCAGCCAAGGGACAGGGGGCCCCTCTACCTACGAGCAGTACTTC TRBV3-1/TRBV3-2 TRBD1 NA TRBJ2-7
CASSSPGQSYEQYF TGTGCCAGCAGTTCACCGGGACAGTCCTACGAGCAGTACTTC TRBV27 TRBD1 NA TRBJ2-7
CAISEGSGGARNEQFF TGTGCCATCAGTGAGGGGAGCGGGGGGGCCAGGAATGAGCAGTTCTTC TRBV10-3 TRBD2 NA TRBJ2-1
CASSQGLAGRETQYF TGTGCCAGCAGCCAAGGACTAGCGGGGCGCGAGACCCAGTACTTC TRBV4-2 TRBD2 NA TRBJ2-5
CATSDISGADYNEQFF TGTGCCACCAGTGATATCAGCGGGGCCGACTACAATGAGCAGTTCTTC TRBV24-1 TRBD2 NA TRBJ2-1
CASSLMDRVSTF TGTGCCAGCAGTTTAATGGACAGGGTCTCGACCTTC TRBV28 TRBD1 NA TRBJ1-2
CAISVKPSSYEQYF TGTGCCATCAGTGTCAAGCCGTCCTCCTACGAGCAGTACTTC TRBV10-3 NA NA TRBJ2-7
CAWSYTYQETQYF TGTGCCTGGTCCTATACGTACCAAGAGACCCAGTACTTC TRBV30 NA NA TRBJ2-5
CASSFSGQGSDTQYF TGTGCCAGCAGCTTTTCTGGACAGGGGTCCGATACGCAGTATTTT TRBV7-3 TRBD1 NA TRBJ2-3
CASRPRAGARTGELFF TGTGCCAGCAGGCCCCGTGCGGGGGCGCGAACCGGGGAGCTGTTTTTT TRBV6-4 NA NA TRBJ2-2
CAFTERPDQETQYF TGTGCCTTTACCGAGCGGCCAGACCAAGAAACCCAGTACTTC TRBV2 NA NA TRBJ2-5
CASRRQGPYGYTF TGTGCCAGCAGAAGACAGGGCCCTTATGGCTACACCTTC TRBV12-3/TRBV12-4 TRBD1 NA TRBJ1-2
CASSSSGGGSYNEQFF TGTGCCAGCAGCTCAAGCGGGGGGGGATCCTACAATGAGCAGTTCTTC TRBV3-1/TRBV3-2 TRBD2 NA TRBJ2-1
CSVSGGVTDTQYF TGCAGCGTTAGTGGCGGGGTAACAGATACGCAGTATTTT TRBV29-1 NA NA TRBJ2-3
CASSQPGLTSGNTIYF TGCGCCAGCAGCCAACCTGGACTGACCTCTGGAAACACCATATATTTT TRBV4-1 NA NA TRBJ1-3
CASSYSGQGRFYEQYF TGTGCCAGCAGCTACTCCGGACAGGGGCGATTCTACGAGCAGTACTTC TRBV7-9 TRBD1 NA TRBJ2-7
CASSQETGKNYGYTF TGCGCCAGCAGCCAAGAAACAGGGAAAAACTATGGCTACACCTTC TRBV4-1 NA NA TRBJ1-2
CASKGKPANTEAFF TGTGCCAGTAAGGGGAAGCCGGCGAACACTGAAGCTTTCTTT TRBV19 NA NA TRBJ1-1
CASSLRGATSGANVLTF TGCGCCAGCAGCTTGAGGGGTGCTACGTCTGGGGCCAACGTCCTGACTTTC TRBV5-1 NA NA TRBJ2-6
CASSPGTGRTPLHF TGTGCCAGCAGCCCCGGGACAGGGAGGACACCCCTCCACTTT TRBV3-1/TRBV3-2 TRBD1 few TRBJ1-6
CASRLGGGRSPLHF TGTGCAAGTCGCTTGGGAGGGGGAAGATCACCCCTCCACTTT TRBV12-2 NA many TRBJ1-6
CASSQPELAGGYQETQYF TGTGCCAGCAGCCAACCCGAACTAGCGGGGGGGTACCAAGAGACCCAGTACTTC TRBV14 TRBD2 once TRBJ2-5